This T cell receptor beta chain was captured by sequencing in a study of T cell repertoires in cytomegalovirus infection. Across the study: CMV infection and matching HLA type were both indicated by public TCR beta signatures. The study, taken as a whole, reports: Cumulated frequencies of public TCR beta families served to identify carriers of CMV plus the relevant HLA.

This clonotype was detected only a few times. Its antigen is unidentified. TCRdb reprocessed the reads via MiXCR and lists one record per CDR3 protein. The sample records some 24,000 distinct CDR3 sequences, 22% being singletons. CDR1 is MNHEY and CDR2 is SMNVEV in the germline V gene (reference sequence). The junction had 8 bases not matched to a gene; V was cut back by 4 bases and J by 8 bases. CDR3 length: 15 residues. The rearrangement joins TRBV27 to TRBJ1-6, with 7 bases fitting TRBD1. The source is a human donor in good health (CMV status not recorded). Some clones in this sample may be carry-over from other donors' samples. The sequences come from CD8+ T cells from cultured PBMCs, collected from culture after CMV antigen stimulation. The CDR3 here is CASSSLDRADSPLHF. The CDR3 DNA sequence: TGTGCCAGCAGTTCCCTCGACAGGGCTGATTCACCCCTCCACTTT.